This T cell receptor beta chain came from a study of beta chain features in type 1 diabetes (dated by TCRdb to between 2018 and 2020). Background for the entire study: Mean age, gender distribution, total cell number and subset yield did not differ between patients and healthy donors. A total of 85 million to 110 million sorted cells were examined across all samples, and RNA yield correlated strongly with the number of cells per subset. In the study, TCRB repertoires of sorted circulating CD4+ T cell subsets from recently diagnosed type 1 diabetes patients were compared with those of matched healthy donors. Whereas all 30 or so donors provided naive and central memory subsets, regulatory and stem cell-like memory subsets were isolated from just 8 patients and roughly 8 healthy donors. Study-level results and caveats: At VDJ recombination sites, patients with type 1 diabetes made fewer insertions and deleted more nucleotides, a pattern implying thymic rearrangement abnormalities. PCR may preferentially amplify shorter templates, but because patient and control samples were amplified and corrected together, any resulting skew would affect both groups equally. Type 1 diabetes patients showed a moderate but significant shortening of TCRB CDR3 length in all four CD4+ subsets. Naive, central memory and regulatory TCRB repertoires appeared to be more similar among patients than among healthy donors. Because small numbers of individuals were included in the HLA sub-analyses, any influence of HLA type on TCRB rearrangement was left unresolved. Because cDNA rather than genomic DNA was sequenced, highly expressing activated cells could have been over-represented, although no difference in activation and CD3 levels was found between groups.

As regards this clone: Its binding antigen is unknown. The record has no base qualities; no much larger clone is one base away.

The High Capacity cDNA Reverse Transcription Kit was used to reverse transcribe all of the isolated RNA, meaning that expressed TCRB transcripts were what got sequenced. Naive, central memory and regulatory T cell samples underwent deep immunoSEQ sequencing, averaging around 3.9 million total reads per sample. Sorted cells were lysed in RLT buffer, and RNA was extracted using DNase-treated RNeasy Micro or Mini kits according to cell number. Each cell subset was processed separately to prevent cross-contamination, with patient and healthy donor samples processed together. Using the immunoSEQ multiplex PCR, TCRB sequences were amplified from cDNA into 87-bp fragments spanning the CDR3 region. The amplicons were sequenced using the Illumina HiSeq platform. The study's own analysis went as follows. PCR bias was computationally corrected using synthetic template baselines, reads within Hamming distance 2 were collapsed, and singletons that could not be merged were discarded. Reads were aligned against IMGT so that V, D and J genes, CDR3 length and insertions or deletions at six rearrangement sites could be assigned. Within each subset, clonotype counts were normalized to the number of sorted cells before true diversity and Gini coefficients were calculated with the tcR R package. The overlap coefficient, calculated on TCRB nucleotide sequences, was used to quantify repertoire sharing. TCRdb retrieved this table from immuneACCESS and kept in-frame rearrangements only. Not all clones are present; in checked studies, unresolved V genes account for under half, and no reason is known for the remainder. V, J and clone size derive from that table, while D and trimming were established from the DNA sequence. Recorded for this sample are 200,000 to 300,000 clones; 27% of them occurred a single time. The top ten clonotypes cover approximately 4% of the sample.

Each donor gave one peripheral blood draw, averaging approximately 0.11 L, which was collected into heparinised tubes. Using a panel that included CD45RO, CCR7, CD25, CD127, CD95 and CD27, naive, central memory, regulatory and stem cell-like memory CD4+ T cells were sorted on a BD FACSAria II. Purity was above 98% for every sorted population. Right away, PBMCs were isolated by Lymphoprep density gradient centrifugation and were stained directly, with no culture step. So that batch effects would be minimized, each experiment stained and sorted samples in pairs, pairing one healthy donor with one patient. The V and J ends are trimmed by 2 bases and 3 bases, leaving 8 bases between them. CDR1 and CDR2 (SGHTS, YDEGEE) derive from the germline V gene. Taken from cysteine to phenylalanine, the CDR3 has 13 residues. CDR3 DNA only is kept here, 39 bases in frame from base 1.

This TCR was recovered from a man in his thirties or forties in good health. Sequenced sample: central memory CD4+ T cells from blood. The chain links TRBV5-8 with TRBJ1-2; no D gene can be assigned with confidence. The DNA is as follows: TGTGCCAGCAGCTTACAGATTGACTATGGCTACACCTTC. It codes for CASSLQIDYGYTF.